This T cell receptor (beta chain) appears in the sequencing data of a study of technical replicates of blood from several donors. Profiling relied on immunoSEQ multiplex PCR, and the TCRdb table lists in-frame clones only, not all of them. This sample has approximately 94,000 clones, with about 96% found just once. This clonotype originated in a human donor in good health. The sequencing sample was made of T cells isolated from PBMCs.

The CDR3 bases are TGTGCCAGCACCACACGGCAGGGGGTGAATCAGCCCCAGCATTTT. Translation gives CASTTRQGVNQPQHF. The V call is TRBV19, the J call TRBJ1-5; 7 bases line up with TRBD1. Germline trimming cut 9 bases from V and 4 bases from J; bases unmatched to any gene: 12. Germline assignment: CDR1 LNHDA and CDR2 SQIVND (reference sequence). The CDR3 is made up of 15 amino acids.